Included here is one T cell receptor beta chain sequence, with context. This entry is derived from a study of Ad26.COV2.S vaccination and SARS-CoV-2 variants. The method was immunoSEQ multiplex PCR; TCRdb's version includes in-frame clones alone and lacks a portion of them. The sample carries roughly 420,000 clones, 85% to 90% recorded once. The treatment: some 19 received Ad26.COV2.S at low or high dose, single or two shots; roughly 5 received placebo; per-sample allocation not given. Specimen acquisition occurred on day 63 following the initial vaccine or placebo injection. This CDR3 region has 15 residues. CDR1 is MDHEN and CDR2 is SYDVKM in the germline V gene. After removal of 10 bases from V and 7 bases from J, the junction contained 11 bases not matched to a gene.

The material was peripheral blood, obtained in a trial of Ad26.COV2.S vaccine versus placebo. V usage is TRBV28 and J usage is TRBJ1-4; the match to TRBD1 covers 11 bases. The clonotype comes from a person between 18 and 60 years old who received the Ad26.COV2.S COVID-19 vaccine or a placebo. The CDR3 region has the DNA TGTGCCACAAATTCCCCGGGACAGGGGGGTGAAAAACTGTTTTTT. Translation: CATNSPGQGGEKLFF.